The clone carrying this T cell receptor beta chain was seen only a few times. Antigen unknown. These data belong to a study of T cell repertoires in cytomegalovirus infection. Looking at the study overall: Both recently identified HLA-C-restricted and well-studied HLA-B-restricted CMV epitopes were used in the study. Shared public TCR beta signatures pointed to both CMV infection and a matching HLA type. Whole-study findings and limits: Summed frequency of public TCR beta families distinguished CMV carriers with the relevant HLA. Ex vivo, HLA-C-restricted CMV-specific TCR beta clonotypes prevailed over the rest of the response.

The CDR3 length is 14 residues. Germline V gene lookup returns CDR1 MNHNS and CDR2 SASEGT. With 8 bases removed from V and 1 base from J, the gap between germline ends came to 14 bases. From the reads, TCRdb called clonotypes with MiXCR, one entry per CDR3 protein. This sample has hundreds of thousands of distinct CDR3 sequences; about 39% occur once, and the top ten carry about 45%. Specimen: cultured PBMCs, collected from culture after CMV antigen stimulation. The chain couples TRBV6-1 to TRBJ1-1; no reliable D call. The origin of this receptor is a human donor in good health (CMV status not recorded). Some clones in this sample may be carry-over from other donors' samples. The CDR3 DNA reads TGTGCCAGCTCGTGGATAGCGGAGAACACTGAAGCTTTCTTT. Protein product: CASSWIAENTEAFF.